Sequencing of this T cell receptor beta chain was carried out in a study of T cell responses to AZD1222 COVID-19 vaccine. Study-level points and caveats: Among vaccine-associated CD4 TCRs, coverage spanned spike, with dominance at 160-218 and 743-854.

Libraries were prepared by immunoSEQ multiplex PCR; TCRdb keeps only in-frame clonotypes and omits some of them. The table includes approximately 180,000 clones, roughly nine tenths detected once. Details on this clone: Antigen: not known.

The sample consisted of peripheral blood, taken on day 0 of AZD1222 vaccination. This receptor was obtained from an adult in good health.

CDR3: CASSKTGRNQPQHF. For the CDR3, the DNA is TGTGCCAGCAGCAAGACAGGGCGAAATCAGCCCCAGCATTTT. The gene calls are TRBV7-2 and TRBJ1-5, with 7 positions matching TRBD1. V was pared by 5 bases and J by 4 bases, with 5 bases of the junction left unmatched. The CDR3 loop spans 14 amino acids. Per the germline V gene, CDR1 is SGHTA and CDR2 is FQGNSA.